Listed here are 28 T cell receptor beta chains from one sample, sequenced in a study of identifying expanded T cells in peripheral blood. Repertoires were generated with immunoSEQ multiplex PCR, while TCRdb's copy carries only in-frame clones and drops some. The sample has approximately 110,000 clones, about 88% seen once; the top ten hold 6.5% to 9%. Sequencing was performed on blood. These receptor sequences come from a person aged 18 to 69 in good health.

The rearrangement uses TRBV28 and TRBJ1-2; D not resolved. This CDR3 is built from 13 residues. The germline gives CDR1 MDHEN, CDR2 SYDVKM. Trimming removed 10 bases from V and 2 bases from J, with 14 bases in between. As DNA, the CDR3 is TGTGCCACCCTCAAGGCGGTGAACTATGGCTACACCTTC. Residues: CATLKAVNYGYTF.

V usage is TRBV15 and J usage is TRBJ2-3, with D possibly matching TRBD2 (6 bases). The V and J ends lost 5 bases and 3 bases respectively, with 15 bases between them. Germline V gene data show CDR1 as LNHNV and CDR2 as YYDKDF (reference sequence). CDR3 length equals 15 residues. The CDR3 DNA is TGTGCCACCAGCCCCACCGGGACTCCGACAGATACGCAGTATTTT. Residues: CATSPTGTPTDTQYF.

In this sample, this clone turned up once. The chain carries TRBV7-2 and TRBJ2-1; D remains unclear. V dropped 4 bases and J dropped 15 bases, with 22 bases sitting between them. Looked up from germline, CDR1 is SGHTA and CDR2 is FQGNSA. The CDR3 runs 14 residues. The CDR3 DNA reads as TGTGCCAGCAGCTCCCCAGCCCCAGGCGTCCGTGCGTTCTTC. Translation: CASSSPAPGVRAFF.

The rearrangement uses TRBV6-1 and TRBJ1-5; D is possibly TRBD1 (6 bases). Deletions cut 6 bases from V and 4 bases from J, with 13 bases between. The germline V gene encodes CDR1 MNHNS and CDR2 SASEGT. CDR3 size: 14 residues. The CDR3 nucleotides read TGTGCCAGCAGGAGGAACCAGGGGAATCAGCCCCAGCATTTT. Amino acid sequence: CASRRNQGNQPQHF.

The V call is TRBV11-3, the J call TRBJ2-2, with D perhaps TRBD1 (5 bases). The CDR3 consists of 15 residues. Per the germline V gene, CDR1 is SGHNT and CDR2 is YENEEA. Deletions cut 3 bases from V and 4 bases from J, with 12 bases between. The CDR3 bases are TGTGCCAGCAGCTTGATGGCGCAGGGCACCGGGGAGCTGTTTTTT. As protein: CASSLMAQGTGELFF.

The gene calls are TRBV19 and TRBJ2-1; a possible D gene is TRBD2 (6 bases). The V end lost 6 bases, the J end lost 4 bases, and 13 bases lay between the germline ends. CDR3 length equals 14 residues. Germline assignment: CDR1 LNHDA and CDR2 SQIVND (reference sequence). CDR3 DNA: TGTGCCAGTAGATGGGGGGAGTATTACAATGAGCAGTTCTTC. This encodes CASRWGEYYNEQFF.

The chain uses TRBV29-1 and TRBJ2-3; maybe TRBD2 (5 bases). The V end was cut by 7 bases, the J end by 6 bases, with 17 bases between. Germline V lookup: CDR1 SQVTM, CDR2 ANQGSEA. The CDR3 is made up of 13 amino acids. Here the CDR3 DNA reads TGCAGCGCATCGCCGGGGATGGATGATACGCAGTATTTT. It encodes CSASPGMDDTQYF.

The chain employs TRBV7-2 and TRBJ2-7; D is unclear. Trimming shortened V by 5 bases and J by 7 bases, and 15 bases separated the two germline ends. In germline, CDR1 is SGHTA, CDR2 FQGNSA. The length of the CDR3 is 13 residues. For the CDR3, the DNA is TGTGCCAGCAGCCCCCCCGCTTCGTGGGAGCAGTACTTC. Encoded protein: CASSPPASWEQYF.

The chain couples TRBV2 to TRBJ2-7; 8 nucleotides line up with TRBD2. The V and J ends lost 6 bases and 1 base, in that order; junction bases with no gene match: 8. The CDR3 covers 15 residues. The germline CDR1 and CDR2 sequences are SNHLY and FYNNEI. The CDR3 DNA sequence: TGTGCCAGCAGCGGCCGGGGGGGCGGGTCCTACGAGCAGTACTTC. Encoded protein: CASSGRGGGSYEQYF.

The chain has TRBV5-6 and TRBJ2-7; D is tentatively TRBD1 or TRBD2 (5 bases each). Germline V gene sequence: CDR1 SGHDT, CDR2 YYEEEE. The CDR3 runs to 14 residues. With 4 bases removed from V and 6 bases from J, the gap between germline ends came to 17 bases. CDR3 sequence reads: CASSRAGATSEQYF. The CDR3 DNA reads TGTGCCAGCAGCCGCGCCGGGGCTACTTCCGAGCAGTACTTC.

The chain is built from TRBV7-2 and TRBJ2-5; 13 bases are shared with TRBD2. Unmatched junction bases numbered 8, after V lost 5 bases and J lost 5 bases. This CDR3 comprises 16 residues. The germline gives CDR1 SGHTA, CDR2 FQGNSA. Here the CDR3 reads CASSPSLAGGQETQYF. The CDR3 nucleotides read TGTGCCAGCAGCCCCTCACTAGCGGGGGGGCAGGAGACCCAGTACTTC. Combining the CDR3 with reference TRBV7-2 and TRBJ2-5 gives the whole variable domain GAGVSQSPSNKVTEKGKDVELRCDPISGHTALYWYRQSLGQGLEFLIYFQGNSAPDKSGLPSDRFSAERTGGSVSTLTIQRTQQEDSAVYLCASSPSLAGGQETQYFGPGTRLLVL.

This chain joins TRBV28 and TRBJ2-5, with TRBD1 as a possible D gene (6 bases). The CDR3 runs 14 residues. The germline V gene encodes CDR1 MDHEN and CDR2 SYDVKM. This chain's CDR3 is CSVDRNVLGETQYF. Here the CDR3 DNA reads TGTTCTGTGGACAGAAACGTCTTAGGAGAGACCCAGTACTTC.

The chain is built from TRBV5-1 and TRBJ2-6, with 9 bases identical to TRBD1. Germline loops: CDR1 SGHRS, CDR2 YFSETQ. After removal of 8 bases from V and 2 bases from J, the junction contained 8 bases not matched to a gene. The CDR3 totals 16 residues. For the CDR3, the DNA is TGCGCCAGTTTGGACAGGGGAGGCCCTGGGGCCAACGTCCTGACTTTC. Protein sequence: CASLDRGGPGANVLTF.

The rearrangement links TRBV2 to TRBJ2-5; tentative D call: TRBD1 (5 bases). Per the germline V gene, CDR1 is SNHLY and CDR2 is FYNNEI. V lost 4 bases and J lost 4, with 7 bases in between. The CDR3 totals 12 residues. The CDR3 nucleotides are TGTGCCAGCAGTGGGACACGAGAGACCCAGTACTTC. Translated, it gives CASSGTRETQYF.

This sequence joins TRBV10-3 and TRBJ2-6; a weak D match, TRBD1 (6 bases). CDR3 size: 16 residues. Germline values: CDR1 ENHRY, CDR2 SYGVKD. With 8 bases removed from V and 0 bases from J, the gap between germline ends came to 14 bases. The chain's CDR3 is CAIPGAPLSGANVLTF. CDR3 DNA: TGTGCCATCCCAGGGGCCCCTCTCTCTGGGGCCAACGTCCTGACTTTC.

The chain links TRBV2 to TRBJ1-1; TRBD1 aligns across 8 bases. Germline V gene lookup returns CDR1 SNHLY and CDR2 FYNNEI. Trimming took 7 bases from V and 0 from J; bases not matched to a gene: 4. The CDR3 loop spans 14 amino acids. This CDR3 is CASTWTGMNTEAFF. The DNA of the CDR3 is TGTGCCAGCACTTGGACAGGGATGAACACTGAAGCTTTCTTT.

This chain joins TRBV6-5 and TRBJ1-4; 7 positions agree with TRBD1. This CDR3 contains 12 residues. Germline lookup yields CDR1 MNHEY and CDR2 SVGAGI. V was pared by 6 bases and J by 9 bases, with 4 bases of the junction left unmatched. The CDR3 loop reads CASRQTGQKLFF. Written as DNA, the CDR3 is TGTGCCAGCAGGCAGACAGGGCAAAAACTGTTTTTT.

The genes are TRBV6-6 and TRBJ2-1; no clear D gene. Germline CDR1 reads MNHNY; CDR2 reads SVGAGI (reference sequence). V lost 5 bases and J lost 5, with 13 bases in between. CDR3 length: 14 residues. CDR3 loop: CASSLLGPHNEQFF. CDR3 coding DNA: TGTGCCAGCAGTCTCCTGGGCCCCCACAATGAGCAGTTCTTC.

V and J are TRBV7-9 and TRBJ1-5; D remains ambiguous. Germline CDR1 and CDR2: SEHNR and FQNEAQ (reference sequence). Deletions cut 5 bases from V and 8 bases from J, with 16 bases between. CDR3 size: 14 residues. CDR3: CASSPNSQRKPQHF. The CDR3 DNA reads TGTGCCAGCAGCCCAAACTCCCAGAGGAAGCCCCAGCATTTT.

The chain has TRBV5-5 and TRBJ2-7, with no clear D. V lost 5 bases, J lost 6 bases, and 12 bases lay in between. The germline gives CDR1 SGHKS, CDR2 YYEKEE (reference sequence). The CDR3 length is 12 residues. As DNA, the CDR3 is TGTGCCAGCAGTAAACTGGACGGCGAGCAGTACTTC. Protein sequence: CASSKLDGEQYF.

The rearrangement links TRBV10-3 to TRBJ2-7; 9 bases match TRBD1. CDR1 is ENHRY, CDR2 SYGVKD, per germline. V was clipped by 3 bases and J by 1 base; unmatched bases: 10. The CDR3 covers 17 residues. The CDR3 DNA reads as TGTGCCATCAGTGACTCCGCCGGGACAGGGCTGTCCTACGAGCAGTACTTC. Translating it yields CAISDSAGTGLSYEQYF.

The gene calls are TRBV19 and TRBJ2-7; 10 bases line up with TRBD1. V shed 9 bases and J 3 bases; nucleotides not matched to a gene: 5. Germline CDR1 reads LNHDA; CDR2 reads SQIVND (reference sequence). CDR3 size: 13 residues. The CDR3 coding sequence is TGTGCCAGCCGCGGGACAGGGGTCTACGAGCAGTACTTC. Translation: CASRGTGVYEQYF.

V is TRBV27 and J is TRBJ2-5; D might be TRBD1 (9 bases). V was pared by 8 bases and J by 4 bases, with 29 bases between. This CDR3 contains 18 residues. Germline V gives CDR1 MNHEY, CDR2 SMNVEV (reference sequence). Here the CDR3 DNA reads TGTGCCAGCGCCTCCCTAAGCGGGGGACAGGGTCGTCGAGAGACCCAGTACTTC. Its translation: CASASLSGGQGRRETQYF.

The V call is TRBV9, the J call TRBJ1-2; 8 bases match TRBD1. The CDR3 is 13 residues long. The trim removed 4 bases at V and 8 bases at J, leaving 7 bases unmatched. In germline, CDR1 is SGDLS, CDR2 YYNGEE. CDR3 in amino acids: CASSLYGQGGYTF. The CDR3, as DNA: TGTGCCAGCAGCCTATACGGACAGGGCGGCTACACCTTC.

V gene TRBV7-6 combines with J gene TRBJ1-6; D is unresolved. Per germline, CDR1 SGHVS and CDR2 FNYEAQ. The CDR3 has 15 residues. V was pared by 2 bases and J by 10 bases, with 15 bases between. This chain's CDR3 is CASSLNSGVGSPLHF. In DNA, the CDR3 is TGTGCCAGCAGCTTAAATTCCGGGGTAGGCTCACCCCTCCACTTT.

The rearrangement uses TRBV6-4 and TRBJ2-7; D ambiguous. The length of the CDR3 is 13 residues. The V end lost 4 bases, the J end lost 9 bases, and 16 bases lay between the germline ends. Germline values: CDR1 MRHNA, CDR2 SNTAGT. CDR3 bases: TGTGCCAGCAGTGTACCCATTATACGAGTGCAGTACTTC. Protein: CASSVPIIRVQYF.

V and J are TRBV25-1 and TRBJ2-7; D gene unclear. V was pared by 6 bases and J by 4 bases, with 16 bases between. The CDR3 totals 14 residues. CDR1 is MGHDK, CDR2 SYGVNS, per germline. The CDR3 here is CASSQSARDYEQYF. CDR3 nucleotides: TGTGCCAGCAGCCAATCGGCAAGGGATTACGAGCAGTACTTC.

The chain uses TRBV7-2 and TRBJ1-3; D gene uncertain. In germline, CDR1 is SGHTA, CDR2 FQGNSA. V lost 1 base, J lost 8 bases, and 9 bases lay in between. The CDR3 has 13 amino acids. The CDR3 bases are TGTGCCAGCAGCTTAGATCGGGCGTACACCATATATTTT. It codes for CASSLDRAYTIYF.